This entry features one T cell receptor beta chain sequence. The V and J ends lost 4 bases and 4 bases respectively, with 13 bases between them. This CDR3 contains 14 residues. CDR1 MNHEY and CDR2 SVGEGT come from the germline V gene. Preparation of the TCRbeta library used unique molecular identifiers. Via MiXCR, TCRdb re-called the PCR reads, giving one row per CDR3 protein. The sample has approximately 590,000 distinct CDR3 sequences, 10% to 13% seen once. The data originate from a study of T-cell reconstitution after alpha-beta-depleted transplantation in children. Sequencing was performed on PBMCs from the stem cell graft donor, taken from the stem cell graft. The chain recombines TRBV6-2 or TRBV6-3 with TRBJ2-5; TRBD1 is a possible D gene (5 bases). This clonotype was obtained from a human donor who donated a stem cell graft to a child with acute myeloid leukemia. CDR3 in amino acids: CASSSGAKGETQYF. CDR3 nucleotides: TGTGCCAGCAGTTCTGGGGCCAAAGGAGAGACCCAGTACTTC.